The T cell receptor (beta chain) described here comes from a study of neurological immune-mediated disorders. Germline trimming cut 6 bases from V and 4 bases from J; bases unmatched to any gene: 7. The CDR3 is 14 residues long. This clonotype was detected ten times or more. TCRdb ran MiXCR on the 5' RACE reads and lists one entry per CDR3 protein. This table holds tens of thousands of distinct CDR3 sequences, approximately 1.5% found once. V usage is TRBV12-3 or TRBV12-4 and J usage is TRBJ1-2; 8 bases line up with TRBD1. Source material: PBMCs. The TCR was taken from a woman aged 25 to 39 with multiple sclerosis. The DNA of the CDR3 is TGTGCCAGCAGCAGTACAGGGGGGGGCTATGGCTACACCTTC. Residues: CASSSTGGGYGYTF.